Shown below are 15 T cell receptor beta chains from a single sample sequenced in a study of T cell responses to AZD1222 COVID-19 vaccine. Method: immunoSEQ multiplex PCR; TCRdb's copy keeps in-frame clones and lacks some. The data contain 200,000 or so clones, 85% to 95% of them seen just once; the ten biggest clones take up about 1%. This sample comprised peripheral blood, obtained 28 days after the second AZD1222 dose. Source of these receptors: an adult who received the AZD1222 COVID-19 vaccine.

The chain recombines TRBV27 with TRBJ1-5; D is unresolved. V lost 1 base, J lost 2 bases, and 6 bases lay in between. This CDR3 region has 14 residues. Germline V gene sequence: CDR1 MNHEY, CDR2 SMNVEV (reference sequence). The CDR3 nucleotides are TGTGCCAGCAGTTTATATGGTGGCAATCAGCCCCAGCATTTT. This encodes CASSLYGGNQPQHF.

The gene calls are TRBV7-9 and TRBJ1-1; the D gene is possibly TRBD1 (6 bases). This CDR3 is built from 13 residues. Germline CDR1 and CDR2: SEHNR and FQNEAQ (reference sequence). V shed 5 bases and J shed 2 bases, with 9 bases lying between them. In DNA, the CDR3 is TGTGCCAGCAGCGAACAGGGAAACACTGAAGCTTTCTTT. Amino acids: CASSEQGNTEAFF.

The CDR3 protein is CAINPGPPNEQFF. In DNA, the CDR3 is TGTGCCATCAACCCGGGACCCCCGAATGAGCAGTTCTTC. The V call is TRBV10-3, the J call TRBJ2-1; D assignment may be TRBD1 or TRBD2 (5 bases each). CDR1 and CDR2 from the germline V gene are ENHRY and SYGVKD. Trimming stripped 7 bases from V and 7 bases from J, with 14 bases between. CDR3 length: 13 residues.

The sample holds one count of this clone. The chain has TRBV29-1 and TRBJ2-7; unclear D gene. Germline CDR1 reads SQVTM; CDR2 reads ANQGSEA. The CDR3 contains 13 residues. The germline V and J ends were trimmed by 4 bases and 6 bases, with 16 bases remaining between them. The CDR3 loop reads CSVAVGSFGEQYF. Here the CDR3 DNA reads TGCAGCGTTGCTGTAGGGTCTTTCGGCGAGCAGTACTTC.

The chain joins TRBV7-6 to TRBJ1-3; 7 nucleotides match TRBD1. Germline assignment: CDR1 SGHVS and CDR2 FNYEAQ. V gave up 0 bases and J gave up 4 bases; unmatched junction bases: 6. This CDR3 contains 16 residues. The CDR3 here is CASSLAQGTVGNTIYF. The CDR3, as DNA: TGTGCCAGCAGCTTAGCCCAAGGGACAGTCGGAAACACCATATATTTT.

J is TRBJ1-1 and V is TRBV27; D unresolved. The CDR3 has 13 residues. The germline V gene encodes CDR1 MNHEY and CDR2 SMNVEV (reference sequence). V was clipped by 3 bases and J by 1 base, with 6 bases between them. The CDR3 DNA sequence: TGTGCCAGCAGTTTTCTGACGAACACTGAAGCTTTCTTT. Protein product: CASSFLTNTEAFF.

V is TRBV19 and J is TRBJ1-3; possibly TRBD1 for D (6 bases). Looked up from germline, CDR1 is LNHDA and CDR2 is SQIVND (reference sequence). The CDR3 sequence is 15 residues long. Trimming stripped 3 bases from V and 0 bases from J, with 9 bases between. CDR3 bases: TGTGCCAGTAGTATCGAAGGGGGCTCTGGAAACACCATATATTTT. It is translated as CASSIEGGSGNTIYF. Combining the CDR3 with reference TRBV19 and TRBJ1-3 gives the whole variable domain DGGITQSPKYLFRKEGQNVTLSCEQNLNHDAMYWYRQDPGQGLRLIYYSQIVNDFQKGDIAEGYSVSREKKESFPLTVTSAQKNPTAFYLCASSIEGGSGNTIYFGEGSWLTVV.

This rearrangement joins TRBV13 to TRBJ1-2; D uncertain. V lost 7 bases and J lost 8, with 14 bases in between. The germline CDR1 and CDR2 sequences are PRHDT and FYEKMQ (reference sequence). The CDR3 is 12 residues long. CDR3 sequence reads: CASTPGDVGYTF. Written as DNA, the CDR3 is TGTGCCAGCACCCCAGGAGATGTGGGCTACACCTTC. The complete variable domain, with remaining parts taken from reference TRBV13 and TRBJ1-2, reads AAGVIQSPRHLIKEKRETATLKCYPIPRHDTVYWYQQGPGQDPQFLISFYEKMQSDKGSIPDRFSAQQFSDYHSELNMSSLELGDSALYFCASTPGDVGYTFGSGTRLTVV.

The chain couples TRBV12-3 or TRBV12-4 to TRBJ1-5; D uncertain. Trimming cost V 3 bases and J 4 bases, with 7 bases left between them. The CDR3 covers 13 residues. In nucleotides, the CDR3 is TGTGCCAGCAGTTTCCAAGGAAATCAGCCCCAGCATTTT. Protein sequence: CASSFQGNQPQHF.

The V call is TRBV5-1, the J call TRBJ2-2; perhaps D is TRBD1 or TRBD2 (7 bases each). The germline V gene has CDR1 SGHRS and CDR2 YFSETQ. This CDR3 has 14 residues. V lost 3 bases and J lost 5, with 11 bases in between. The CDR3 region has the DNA TGCGCCAGCAGCTCCAGGGGGGGGACCGGGGAGCTGTTTTTT. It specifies CASSSRGGTGELFF.

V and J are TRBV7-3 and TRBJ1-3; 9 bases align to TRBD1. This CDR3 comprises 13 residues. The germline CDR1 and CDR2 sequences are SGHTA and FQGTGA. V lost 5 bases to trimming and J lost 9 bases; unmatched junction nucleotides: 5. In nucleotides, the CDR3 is TGTGCCAGCAGCCCTAGACAGGGGGGCACCATATATTTT. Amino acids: CASSPRQGGTIYF. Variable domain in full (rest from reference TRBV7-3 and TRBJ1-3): GAGVSQTPSNKVTEKGKYVELRCDPISGHTALYWYRQSLGQGPEFLIYFQGTGAADDSGLPNDRFFAVRPEGSVSTLKIQRTERGDSAVYLCASSPRQGGTIYFGEGSWLTVV.

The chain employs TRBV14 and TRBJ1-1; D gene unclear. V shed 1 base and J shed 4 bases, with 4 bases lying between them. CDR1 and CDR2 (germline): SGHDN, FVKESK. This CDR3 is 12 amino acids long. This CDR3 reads CASSQGGTEAFF. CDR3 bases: TGTGCCAGCAGCCAAGGGGGCACTGAAGCTTTCTTT.

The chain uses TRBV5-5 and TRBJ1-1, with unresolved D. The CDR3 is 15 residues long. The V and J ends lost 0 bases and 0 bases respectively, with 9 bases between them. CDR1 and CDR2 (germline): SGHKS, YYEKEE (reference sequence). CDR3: CASSLVSGLNTEAFF. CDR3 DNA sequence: TGTGCCAGCAGCTTGGTTTCGGGTTTGAACACTGAAGCTTTCTTT.

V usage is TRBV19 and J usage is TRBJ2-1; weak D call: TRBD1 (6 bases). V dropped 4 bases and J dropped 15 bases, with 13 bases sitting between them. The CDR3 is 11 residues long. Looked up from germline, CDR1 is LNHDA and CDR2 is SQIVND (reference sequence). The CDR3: CASSKTGLPFF. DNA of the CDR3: TGTGCCAGTAGTAAAACAGGGTTACCGTTCTTC.

The CDR3 sequence: CASSEAGVEKLFF. The CDR3 DNA is TGTGCCAGTAGTGAGGCAGGGGTGGAAAAACTGTTTTTT. The chain couples TRBV19 to TRBJ1-4, with D possibly TRBD1 on 6 matching bases. Germline lookup yields CDR1 LNHDA and CDR2 SQIVND (reference sequence). Trimming removed 5 bases from V and 8 bases from J, with 12 bases in between. The CDR3 totals 13 residues.